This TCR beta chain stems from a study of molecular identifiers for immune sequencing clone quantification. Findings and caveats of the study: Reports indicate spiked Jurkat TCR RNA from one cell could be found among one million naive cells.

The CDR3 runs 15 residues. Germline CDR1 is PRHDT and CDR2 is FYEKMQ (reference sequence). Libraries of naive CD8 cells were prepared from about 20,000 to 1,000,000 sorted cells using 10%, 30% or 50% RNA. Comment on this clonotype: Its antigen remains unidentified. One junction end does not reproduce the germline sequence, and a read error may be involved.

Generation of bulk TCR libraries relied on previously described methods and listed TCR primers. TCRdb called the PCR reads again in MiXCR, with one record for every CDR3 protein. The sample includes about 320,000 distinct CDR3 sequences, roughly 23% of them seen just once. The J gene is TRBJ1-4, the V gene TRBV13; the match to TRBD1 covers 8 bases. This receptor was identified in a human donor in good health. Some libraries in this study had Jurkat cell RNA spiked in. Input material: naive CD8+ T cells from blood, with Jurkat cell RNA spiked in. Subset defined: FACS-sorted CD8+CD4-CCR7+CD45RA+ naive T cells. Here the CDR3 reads CASSSRQGLREKPFF. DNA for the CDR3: TGTGCCAGCAGCTCGCGACAGGGGCTTCGGGAAAAACCGTTTTTT.